This passage covers 28 T cell receptor beta chains from one sample sequenced in a study of tumor and adjacent non-tumor tissue in lung cancer. This sample's RNA came from whole unsorted tissue. The library came from three nested PCR rounds adapted from ARM-PCR protocols. In TCRdb, the multiplex PCR reads were re-called with MiXCR into one record per CDR3 protein. The sample has roughly 150,000 distinct CDR3 sequences, approximately 66% seen once; the top ten hold approximately 18%. The sequenced sample consisted of lung tumor tissue. Receptors were obtained from a man aged 55 to 69 with small cell lung cancer.

This clonotype was found many times. The chain carries TRBV11-3 and TRBJ2-1; 12 nucleotides align to TRBD2. Germline CDR1 SGHNT, CDR2 YENEEA. CDR3 length equals 16 residues. J lost 2 bases, V lost 3 bases, and 2 bases had no gene match. CDR3 sequence (DNA): TGTGCCAGCAGCTTGGGACTAGCGGGCACCTACAATGAGCAGTTCTTC. Translated: CASSLGLAGTYNEQFF.

This chain links TRBV28 with TRBJ1-2; the D is unclear. The germline V gene encodes CDR1 MDHEN and CDR2 SYDVKM. The germline V and J ends were trimmed by 7 bases and 9 bases, with 18 bases remaining between them. The CDR3 has 13 amino acids. The CDR3 region has the DNA TGTGCCAGCAATTTTCCGTTCGGAGGTTGCTACACCTTC. It codes for CASNFPFGGCYTF.

This rearrangement joins TRBV12-3 or TRBV12-4 to TRBJ2-1; D not certain. CDR3 size: 13 residues. V lost 5 bases, J lost 13 bases, and 18 bases lay in between. CDR3 sequence reads: CASSRDQLGEQFF. The CDR3 DNA sequence: TGTGCCAGCAGTCGCGATCAACTGGGTGAACAGTTCTTC.

The chain carries TRBV5-1 and TRBJ2-3; a possible D gene is TRBD1 (6 bases). Per germline, CDR1 SGHRS and CDR2 YFSETQ. The CDR3 length is 18 residues. V was cut by 4 bases and J by 5 bases, with 26 bases left in between. The CDR3 nucleotides are TGCGCCAGCAGCCCCGCAAAGTTGACAGGAACCGCACAAGATACGCAGTATTTT. It yields the protein CASSPAKLTGTAQDTQYF.

This clonotype was found many times. The chain recombines TRBV20-1 with TRBJ2-1; D possibly corresponds to TRBD2 (6 bases). CDR3 length equals 15 residues. V shed 3 bases and J shed 0 bases, with 12 bases lying between them. From germline, CDR1 is DFQATT and CDR2 SNEGSKA (reference sequence). For the CDR3, the DNA is TGCAGTGCTAGTGGTGCGGGGAGCTCCTACAATGAGCAGTTCTTC. This translates into CSASGAGSSYNEQFF.

The sample holds one count of this clonotype. V and J are TRBV5-6 and TRBJ2-7, with D unclear. Looked up from germline, CDR1 is SGHDT and CDR2 is YYEEEE. V lost 0 bases and J 6 bases, leaving 22 bases between the germline ends. There are 17 residues in the CDR3. CDR3 nucleotide sequence: TGTGCCAGCAGCTTGGGACCCGGGCCCCTAGGAGCCCGCGAGCAGTACGTC. It is translated as CASSLGPGPLGAREQYV.

About this clonotype: This clone may be a read error of a much larger clone one base away. The CDR3 nucleotides are TGCAGCGTGGGTATCACCTGGGGCAATGAGCAGTTCTTC. Protein product: CSVGITWGNEQFF. This chain connects TRBV29-1 to TRBJ2-1; D is ambiguous. V shed 6 bases and J shed 6 bases, with 15 bases lying between them. The CDR3 has 13 residues. Germline CDR1 and CDR2: SQVTM and ANQGSEA.

For this clonotype: Because it lacks the conserved phenylalanine or tryptophan at the end, this CDR3 is likely a read error. The V gene is TRBV20-1, the J gene TRBJ2-6, with 7 bases aligning to TRBD1. V was clipped by 6 bases and J by 16 bases; unmatched bases: 18. The CDR3 totals 14 residues. Germline V gene lookup returns CDR1 DFQATT and CDR2 SNEGSKA (reference sequence). The CDR3 bases are TGCAGTGCCCAAGGACAGGACTCCATTGCGCGACTGACTCTC. It translates to CSAQGQDSIARLTL.

About this clonotype itself: This could be a read error, since a much larger clone is one nucleotide away. This chain uses TRBV6-6 with TRBJ1-2, with D unclear. The CDR3 extends over 14 amino acids. Germline loops: CDR1 MNHNY, CDR2 SVGAGI (reference sequence). The CDR3 DNA is TGTGCCAGCAGTCCATCGTCGGTAGCTGATGGCTACGCCTTC. The encoded protein is CASSPSSVADGYAF.

Remarks on this clonotype: The junction and the germline gene differ at one end; a read error may be behind it. The J gene is TRBJ1-2, the V gene TRBV5-1, with D perhaps TRBD1 (5 bases). CDR1 and CDR2 from the germline V gene are SGHRS and YFSETQ. This CDR3 has 14 amino acids. This CDR3 reads CASGRDSVLYGYTF. CDR3 bases: TGCGCCAGCGGCCGTGACAGCGTCCTCTATGGCTACACTTTC.

This clonotype is labeled medium-sized. The V call is TRBV11-1, the J call TRBJ1-1; tentatively, D is TRBD1 (5 bases). Germline V gives CDR1 SGHAT, CDR2 FQDESV (reference sequence). V lost 3 bases, J lost 3 bases, and 11 bases lay in between. CDR3 length: 14 residues. The CDR3 DNA reads TGTGCCAGCAGCTTCGCTAGGGGTTACACTGAAGCTTTCTTT. This codes for CASSFARGYTEAFF. Using reference TRBV11-1 and TRBJ1-1 for the parts outside the CDR3, the full variable domain is EAEVAQSPRYKITEKSQAVAFWCDPISGHATLYWYRQILGQGPELLVQFQDESVVDDSQLPKDRFSAERLKGVDSTLKIQPAELGDSAMYLCASSFARGYTEAFFGQGTRLTVV.

The V and J genes are TRBV4-1 and TRBJ2-6; no clear D. Trimming took 0 bases from V and 0 from J, leaving 6 bases between them. Per germline, CDR1 MGHRA and CDR2 YSYEKL. The CDR3 totals 16 residues. The CDR3 here is CASSQEADSGANVLTF. The CDR3 nucleotides read TGCGCCAGCAGCCAAGAAGCCGACTCTGGGGCCAACGTCCTGACTTTC.

Many counts were recorded for this clonotype. The J gene is TRBJ2-3, the V gene TRBV29-1; the D gene is possibly TRBD2 (6 bases). The CDR3 loop spans 13 amino acids. Germline-derived CDR1 and CDR2 are SQVTM and ANQGSEA. V was cut by 8 bases and J by 4 bases, with 16 bases left in between. The CDR3 nucleotides are TGCAGCTCGAGGCGGGATGCAGCAGATACGCAGTATTTT. It encodes CSSRRDAADTQYF.

The chain links TRBV6-5 to TRBJ2-2; perhaps TRBD2 as D (6 bases). Germline V gene sequence: CDR1 MNHEY, CDR2 SVGAGI. The CDR3 consists of 15 residues. Deletions cut 4 bases from V and 4 bases from J, with 13 bases between. CDR3: CASSLGGTATGELFF. DNA for the CDR3: TGTGCCAGCAGTTTAGGCGGGACGGCCACCGGGGAGCTGTTTTTT.

Turning to this clonotype: A read error may produce the germline difference seen at one junction end. The V gene is TRBV20-1, the J gene TRBJ2-1; 11 nucleotides match TRBD2. Germline V gives CDR1 DFQATT, CDR2 SNEGSKA (reference sequence). The CDR3 covers 15 residues. For the CDR3, the DNA is TGCAGTTCTAGAGTAACTAGCGGGAGATCCAATGAACAGTTCTTC. It codes for CSSRVTSGRSNEQFF.

Comment on this clonotype: A much larger clone lies one base from this, so it may be a read error. The chain is built from TRBV12-5 and TRBJ2-1, with 11 bases fitting TRBD2. Germline values: CDR1 LGHNT, CDR2 FRNRAP. This CDR3 has 15 amino acids. The CDR3 region is CASGLGLAGGDEQSF. CDR3 DNA sequence: TGTGCTAGTGGTCTCGGACTAGCGGGTGGGGATGAGCAGTCCTTC.

Comment on this clonotype: Since a much larger clone is just one base distant, this may be a read error. The gene calls are TRBV6-1 and TRBJ1-3; weak D call: TRBD1 (5 bases). The CDR3 spans 13 residues. Germline-derived CDR1 and CDR2 are MNHNS and SASEGT. CDR3 protein: CAGSLDTRNTIYF. The CDR3 DNA reads as TGTGCCGGCAGTTTGGACACCAGAAACACCATATATTTT.

Worth noting for this clonotype: A much more abundant neighbour one base away suggests this may be a read error. Written as DNA, the CDR3 is TGCAGCGTCCCCGACGGCAGGGGGCAGGGCAGGGAGCTGTTTTTT. Translating it yields CSVPDGRGQGRELFF. The chain combines TRBV29-1 with TRBJ2-2; TRBD1 aligns across 8 bases. With 6 bases clipped from V and 9 bases from J, the junction kept 15 bases outside the gene matches. The length of the CDR3 is 15 residues. Germline V gene data show CDR1 as SQVTM and CDR2 as ANQGSEA.

A word on this clonotype: An end of the junction differs from the germline gene, which may be a read error. The J gene is TRBJ2-7, the V gene TRBV6-2 or TRBV6-3; 8 bases are shared with TRBD2. This CDR3 has 15 residues. Germline lookup yields CDR1 MNHEY and CDR2 SVGEGT. CDR3 nucleotides: TGTGCCTGCAGTTTCCGCCTAGCGGGCACCTACGAGCAGTACTTC. This sequence encodes CACSFRLAGTYEQYF.

By proportion, this clonotype is medium-sized. The chain uses TRBV20-1 and TRBJ2-2; 10 bases agree with TRBD1. V trimming: 5 bases; J trimming: 4 bases; junction bases outside the gene matches: 10. CDR3 length: 16 amino acids. CDR1 and CDR2 from the germline V gene are DFQATT and SNEGSKA (reference sequence). CDR3 amino acids: CSAAPGQGRVTGELFF. DNA for the CDR3: TGCAGTGCTGCTCCGGGACAGGGGCGGGTCACCGGGGAGCTGTTTTTT.

As regards this clonotype: One end of the junction varies from germline; a read error may be responsible. The chain uses TRBV7-9 and TRBJ2-3; the D call may be TRBD1 or TRBD2 (6 bases each). Looked up from germline, CDR1 is SEHNR and CDR2 is FQNEAQ (reference sequence). The CDR3 totals 15 residues. The CDR3 coding sequence is TGTGCCAGCAGCTTAAAAGGGGGGCCAGGAGATACACAGTATTTT. Residues: CASSLKGGPGDTQYF.

The J gene is TRBJ2-1, the V gene TRBV20-1; no firm D call. Germline values: CDR1 DFQATT, CDR2 SNEGSKA (reference sequence). The ends were cut back, 3 bases at V and 9 bases at J, with 18 bases in the middle. The CDR3 loop spans 14 amino acids. This CDR3 is CSARGGLVGREQFF. The CDR3 nucleotides are TGCAGTGCTAGGGGTGGATTAGTGGGTCGTGAGCAGTTCTTC.

Concerning this clonotype: A much larger clone lies one base from this, so it may be a read error. This chain joins TRBV20-1 and TRBJ2-7, with 7 bases identical to TRBD2. From germline, CDR1 is DFQATT and CDR2 SNEGSKA (reference sequence). Losses at the gene ends were 5 bases for V and 3 bases for J; bases not matched to a gene: 7. The CDR3 spans 13 residues. In DNA form, the CDR3 reads TGCAGTGCTGGGAGGGTAGAGGGCTACGAGCAGTACTTC. Its protein is CSAGRVEGYEQYF.

The V and J genes are TRBV20-1 and TRBJ2-1, with 9 bases fitting TRBD2. The trim removed 1 base at V and 5 bases at J, leaving 6 bases unmatched. The CDR3 spans 15 residues. Looked up from germline, CDR1 is DFQATT and CDR2 is SNEGSKA (reference sequence). The CDR3 protein is CSARGGTSTDNEQFF. The CDR3 DNA reads TGCAGTGCTAGAGGGGGGACTAGCACGGACAATGAGCAGTTCTTC.

This clonotype was picked up one time. A much more abundant neighbour one base away suggests this may be a read error. The gene calls are TRBV20-1 and TRBJ1-3; no clear D gene. Per the germline V gene, CDR1 is DFQATT and CDR2 is SNEGSKA (reference sequence). The germline V and J ends were trimmed by 0 bases and 3 bases, with 0 bases remaining between them. This CDR3 spans 11 amino acids. CDR3 amino acids: CSARDGNTIYF. The CDR3 DNA reads TGCAGTGCTAGAGATGGAAACACCATATATTTT.

The table lists this clonotype with many counts. V gene TRBV12-5 combines with J gene TRBJ2-1; D perhaps matches TRBD2 (5 bases). Trimming left V 1 base short and J 0 bases short, with 25 bases between. Germline V CDR1 and CDR2: LGHNT, FRNRAP. The CDR3 runs to 21 residues. Here the CDR3 DNA reads TGTGCTAGTGGTTTGGAAAGTAGTAAGGCGAGGGCCTTGAGCTCCTACAATGAGCAGTTCTTC. It encodes CASGLESSKARALSSYNEQFF.

Worth noting for this clonotype: It may be a read error: a sequence one base away is much more abundant. V is TRBV6-6 and J is TRBJ2-7; no reliable D call. The V end was cut by 5 bases, the J end by 3 bases, with 14 bases between. CDR3 length: 14 amino acids. CDR1 MNHNY and CDR2 SVGAGI come from the germline V gene (reference sequence). CDR3 DNA sequence: TGTGCCAGCAGTGTCTTGGACGGCGGCTACGAGCAGTACTTC. Its translation: CASSVLDGGYEQYF.

This sequence joins TRBV11-1 and TRBJ2-1; no firm D call. The CDR3 totals 13 residues. Germline V lookup: CDR1 SGHAT, CDR2 FQDESV (reference sequence). Trimming shortened V by 4 bases and J by 9 bases, and 13 bases separated the two germline ends. Here the CDR3 DNA reads TGTGCCAGCAGCTCTACCACGCGGTTTGAGCAGTTCTTC. This encodes CASSSTTRFEQFF.